These 28 T cell receptor beta chains came from one sample sequenced in a study of blood T cells in healthy people across ages. Through a sample-barcoded 5' primer and a J-beta primer mix, a second PCR was run for about 7 to 12 cycles. TCRdb used MiXCR to reprocess the 5' RACE reads, holding one entry per CDR3 protein. The sample lists hundreds of thousands of distinct CDR3 sequences, 58% occurring once. Specimen: blood. These receptors were obtained from a young man in good health.

The chain couples TRBV7-8 to TRBJ2-3, with D possibly being TRBD1 or TRBD2 (5 bases each). Germline-derived CDR1 and CDR2 are SGHVS and FQNEAQ. V lost 4 bases and J lost 2, with 13 bases in between. CDR3 length: 15 amino acids. The CDR3 loop reads CASSSRGRHTDTQYF. CDR3 nucleotides: TGTGCCAGCAGCTCCCGGGGCAGGCACACAGATACGCAGTATTTT. Together with reference TRBV7-8 and TRBJ2-3, the CDR3 gives the full variable domain: GAGVSQSPRYKVAKRGQDVALRCDPISGHVSLFWYQQALGQGPEFLTYFQNEAQLDKSGLPSDRFFAERPEGSVSTLKIQRTQQEDSAVYLCASSSRGRHTDTQYFGPGTRLTVL.

A word on this clonotype: The junction departs from germline at one end; a sequencing error may be responsible. The chain uses TRBV30 and TRBJ2-5, with TRBD2 as a possible D gene (5 bases). The last part of the DNA fits TRBJ2-7 better; the J call may be wrong. The CDR3 has 12 amino acids. Germline CDR1 is GTSNPN and CDR2 is SVGIG (reference sequence). The CDR3 bases are TGTGCCGGGAGTGAGGGCGGCTACGAGCAGTACTTC. Protein product: CAGSEGGYEQYF.

The chain is built from TRBV12-3 or TRBV12-4 and TRBJ1-2; D might be TRBD1 (5 bases). CDR3 length: 13 amino acids. V gave up 5 bases and J gave up 2 bases, with 9 bases separating them. CDR3 nucleotides: TGTGCCAGCAGTAACCGGGACAACTATGGCTACACCTTC. Protein sequence: CASSNRDNYGYTF.

The chain is built from TRBV7-9 and TRBJ2-7, with 9 bases fitting TRBD2. V shed 1 base and J 1 base; nucleotides not matched to a gene: 2. Germline CDR1 reads SEHNR; CDR2 reads FQNEAQ (reference sequence). The CDR3 contains 15 residues. DNA for the CDR3: TGTGCCAGCAGCTTAGTTCTAGCGGGGTCCTACGAGCAGTACTTC. It yields the protein CASSLVLAGSYEQYF.

This clonotype was counted many times. V gene TRBV7-9 combines with J gene TRBJ2-3, with D hard to call. Germline assignment: CDR1 SEHNR and CDR2 FQNEAQ (reference sequence). Trimming removed 5 bases at V and 1 base at J, with 13 bases between. The CDR3 has 15 residues. This chain's CDR3 is CASSHPLTGTDTQYF. The CDR3 DNA sequence: TGTGCCAGCAGCCACCCGTTGACCGGCACAGATACGCAGTATTTT.

CDR3 amino acids: CSAMGWTSGGVNNEQFF. The CDR3 DNA is TGCAGTGCTATGGGGTGGACTAGCGGGGGAGTAAACAATGAGCAGTTCTTC. The chain uses TRBV20-1 and TRBJ2-1, with 13 bases that match TRBD2. J lost 5 bases, V lost 4 bases, and 11 bases had no gene match. Germline assignment: CDR1 DFQATT and CDR2 SNEGSKA (reference sequence). This CDR3 is 17 amino acids long.

This clonotype was seen only once. The J gene is TRBJ2-6, the V gene TRBV3-1, with 7 bases aligning to TRBD1. Germline trimming cut 3 bases from V and 4 bases from J; bases unmatched to any gene: 3. The CDR3 runs to 15 residues. CDR1 and CDR2 from the germline V gene are LGHDT and YNNKEL (reference sequence). The CDR3 here is CASSQTGLGANVLTF. In DNA, the CDR3 is TGTGCCAGCAGCCAGACAGGGTTAGGGGCCAACGTCCTGACTTTC.

On this clonotype: The junction and the germline gene differ at one end; a read error may be behind it. This chain connects TRBV7-9 to TRBJ1-5; D is ambiguous. The CDR3 runs 14 residues. Germline CDR1 reads SEHNR; CDR2 reads FQNEAQ (reference sequence). Here the CDR3 reads CAGSLGPTNQPQHF. Written as DNA, the CDR3 is TGTGCCGGCAGCCTTGGGCCTACTAATCAGCCCCAGCATTTT. Full variable domain (missing parts from reference TRBV7-9 and TRBJ1-5): DTGVSQNPRHKITKRGQNVTFRCDPISEHNRLYWYRQTLGQGPEFLTYFQNEAQLEKSRLLSDRFSAERPKGSFSTLEIQRTEQGDSAMYLCAGSLGPTNQPQHFGDGTRLSIL.

This chain connects TRBV20-1 to TRBJ2-5; D perhaps matches TRBD1 (6 bases). Germline CDR1 is DFQATT and CDR2 is SNEGSKA (reference sequence). The CDR3 is made up of 13 amino acids. With 4 bases removed from V and 1 base from J, the gap between germline ends came to 10 bases. The CDR3 DNA follows: TGCAGTGCTACCAACAGGGCCCAAGAGACCCAGTACTTC. The encoded protein is CSATNRAQETQYF.

The V and J genes are TRBV4-2 and TRBJ2-7; D not resolved. Germline V lookup: CDR1 LGHNA, CDR2 YNFKEQ. This CDR3 is built from 16 residues. Trimming removed 0 bases at V and 2 bases at J, with 14 bases between. The CDR3 bases are TGTGCCAGCAGCCAAGAAAGGGTGCTTGAGGCCTACGAGCAGTACTTC. It translates to CASSQERVLEAYEQYF.

Ten or more counts support this clonotype. This chain joins TRBV4-2 and TRBJ2-1; TRBD1 matches 8 bases. This CDR3 contains 14 residues. Losses at the gene ends were 2 bases for V and 5 bases for J; bases not matched to a gene: 2. Looked up from germline, CDR1 is LGHNA and CDR2 is YNFKEQ. The CDR3 loop reads CASSQPQGDNEQFF. The CDR3 DNA sequence: TGTGCCAGCAGCCAACCACAGGGGGACAATGAGCAGTTCTTC.

This clonotype was recorded once. The chain couples TRBV7-9 to TRBJ2-5; D gene unclear. CDR1 is SEHNR and CDR2 is FQNEAQ in the germline V gene (reference sequence). The V end was cut by 4 bases, the J end by 1 base, with 13 bases between. This CDR3 is built from 15 residues. The CDR3 bases are TGTGCCAGCAGCTCCGCCCAAGTAGCCCAAGAGACCCAGTACTTC. Translated: CASSSAQVAQETQYF. Filled out from reference TRBV7-9 and TRBJ2-5, the complete variable domain reads DTGVSQNPRHKITKRGQNVTFRCDPISEHNRLYWYRQTLGQGPEFLTYFQNEAQLEKSRLLSDRFSAERPKGSFSTLEIQRTEQGDSAMYLCASSSAQVAQETQYFGPGTRLLVL.

A single count supports this clonotype. V and J are TRBV20-1 and TRBJ2-7, with D possibly matching TRBD2 (6 bases). V was cut by 6 bases and J by 4 bases, with 16 bases left in between. CDR3 size: 13 residues. Looked up from germline, CDR1 is DFQATT and CDR2 is SNEGSKA (reference sequence). The CDR3 nucleotides read TGCAGTGCAACGACTAGTTCGGAATACGAGCAGTACTTC. Its translation is CSATTSSEYEQYF.

This clonotype was picked up a small number of times. The chain couples TRBV29-1 to TRBJ1-5, with 7 bases aligning to TRBD1. Trimming took 4 bases from V and 3 from J; bases not matched to a gene: 3. There are 13 residues in the CDR3. In germline, CDR1 is SQVTM, CDR2 ANQGSEA. The CDR3 sequence is CSVAGGFNQPQHF. The CDR3 DNA is TGCAGCGTTGCAGGGGGTTTCAATCAGCCCCAGCATTTT.

V is TRBV3-1 and J is TRBJ2-6, with D unclear. V dropped 3 bases and J dropped 0 bases, with 6 bases sitting between them. Germline V gene lookup returns CDR1 LGHDT and CDR2 YNNKEL (reference sequence). CDR3 length: 15 amino acids. The DNA of the CDR3 is TGTGCCAGCAGCCATTGGGTCTCTGGGGCCAACGTCCTGACTTTC. Translated: CASSHWVSGANVLTF.

The rearrangement joins TRBV9 to TRBJ2-3, with D hard to call. Between the trimmed V and J ends, which lost 3 bases and 4 bases, there was a span of 9 bases. Germline loops: CDR1 SGDLS, CDR2 YYNGEE. This CDR3 region has 13 residues. Here the CDR3 reads CASSALRSDTQYF. CDR3 nucleotides: TGTGCCAGCAGCGCTCTTCGGTCAGATACGCAGTATTTT.

This clonotype was observed once. The V and J genes are TRBV30 and TRBJ2-1; possible D gene TRBD2, 5 bases. This CDR3 contains 13 residues. The V gene lost 0 bases and the J gene lost 13 bases, with 16 bases spanning the gap. Germline V lookup: CDR1 GTSNPN, CDR2 SVGIG (reference sequence). The CDR3 nucleotides are TGTGCCTGGAGTGTTATTAACGGCGGGCTCCAGTTCTTC. Protein product: CAWSVINGGLQFF.

This clonotype was picked up a small number of times. This rearrangement joins TRBV3-1 to TRBJ2-1, with D possibly TRBD2 on 6 matching bases. The CDR3 has 14 amino acids. The germline CDR1 and CDR2 sequences are LGHDT and YNNKEL (reference sequence). V lost 0 bases to trimming and J lost 15 bases, with 18 bases between them. The CDR3 spells CASSQEASAVGRFF. DNA of the CDR3: TGTGCCAGCAGCCAAGAGGCTAGCGCGGTTGGCCGGTTCTTC.

The genes are TRBV4-3 and TRBJ2-7; D uncertain. This CDR3 is built from 13 residues. From germline, CDR1 is LGHNA and CDR2 YSLEER. Trimming cost V 0 bases and J 6 bases, with 9 bases left between them. As DNA, the CDR3 is TGCGCCAGCAGCCAAGATAGGGCAGCCGAGCAGTACTTC. It specifies CASSQDRAAEQYF.

This clonotype was detected a few times. The chain combines TRBV10-3 with TRBJ2-5; TRBD2 matches at 12 bases. The CDR3 runs to 14 residues. V trimming: 4 bases; J trimming: 7 bases; junction bases outside the gene matches: 4. Germline assignment: CDR1 ENHRY and CDR2 SYGVKD. CDR3 nucleotide sequence: TGTGCCATCAGTGGGGAGACTAGCGGGGGGACCCAGTACTTC. Translating gives CAISGETSGGTQYF.

The rearrangement joins TRBV7-9 to TRBJ2-1; D unclear. From germline, CDR1 is SEHNR and CDR2 FQNEAQ (reference sequence). The CDR3 runs to 12 residues. Trimming took off 1 base at V and 15 bases at J, with 13 bases between the two ends. The chain's CDR3 is CASSLGVGKMFF. DNA for the CDR3: TGTGCCAGCAGCTTAGGGGTCGGTAAGATGTTCTTC.

The chain couples TRBV20-1 to TRBJ1-2; possible D gene TRBD1, 5 bases. The germline CDR1 and CDR2 sequences are DFQATT and SNEGSKA (reference sequence). This CDR3 region has 12 residues. V shed 5 bases and J shed 4 bases, with 11 bases lying between them. The CDR3 is CSARPGAYGYTF. The CDR3 nucleotides read TGCAGTGCTCGACCCGGGGCCTATGGCTACACCTTC.

V gene TRBV5-1 combines with J gene TRBJ1-2; TRBD1 might be the D (5 bases). This CDR3 contains 15 residues. V dropped 1 base and J dropped 2 bases, with 12 bases sitting between them. The germline gives CDR1 SGHRS, CDR2 YFSETQ. This CDR3 is CASSLRQSWNYGYTF. The CDR3 DNA follows: TGCGCCAGCAGCTTGCGACAGTCCTGGAACTATGGCTACACCTTC.

This chain links TRBV2 with TRBJ2-5; D may be TRBD1 (5 bases). V shed 4 bases and J shed 1 base, with 10 bases lying between them. The germline V gene encodes CDR1 SNHLY and CDR2 FYNNEI. This CDR3 comprises 14 residues. The CDR3 loop is CASSVARAQETQYF. The CDR3 region has the DNA TGTGCCAGCAGTGTAGCCAGGGCCCAAGAGACCCAGTACTTC.

V usage is TRBV20-1 and J usage is TRBJ2-7, with 12 bases matching TRBD2. The germline V gene has CDR1 DFQATT and CDR2 SNEGSKA (reference sequence). There are 15 residues in the CDR3. V shed 1 base and J 4 bases; nucleotides not matched to a gene: 5. The CDR3 sequence is CSARGLAGGRYEQYF. The CDR3 nucleotides read TGCAGTGCTAGAGGGCTAGCGGGAGGGAGATACGAGCAGTACTTC.

This clonotype has ten or more counts. One junction end disagrees with the germline gene, perhaps due to a read error. The rearrangement joins TRBV7-2 to TRBJ1-2; 8 bases agree with TRBD1. The CDR3 loop spans 13 amino acids. The germline V gene encodes CDR1 SGHTA and CDR2 FQGNSA. For the CDR3, the DNA is TGCGCCAGCAGCCCCGGACAGGGTGGCGGCTACACCTTC. Its protein is CASSPGQGGGYTF.

The chain links TRBV6-1 to TRBJ2-6, with D perhaps TRBD1 or TRBD2 (5 bases each). The CDR3 is 15 residues long. The germline V gene encodes CDR1 MNHNS and CDR2 SASEGT. V shed 8 bases and J shed 1 base, with 12 bases lying between them. The CDR3, as DNA: TGTGCCAGCCGGGACGGGAAGTCTGGGGCCAACGTCCTGACTTTC. This encodes CASRDGKSGANVLTF.

The chain links TRBV5-1 to TRBJ2-4; perhaps TRBD1 as D (6 bases). The better agreement between TRBJ2-7 and the DNA end casts doubt on the J call. CDR1 is SGHRS and CDR2 is YFSETQ in the germline V gene. The CDR3 extends over 14 amino acids. The CDR3 region is CASSRTGTLAEQYF. CDR3 coding DNA: TGCGCCAGCAGCCGAACCGGGACACTCGCCGAGCAGTACTTC.